This T cell receptor (beta chain) stems from a study of identical twins. As for this clonotype: The junction departs from germline at one end; a sequencing error may be responsible.

Germline loops: CDR1 PRHDT, CDR2 FYEKMQ (reference sequence). This CDR3 contains 15 residues. Each CDR3 protein is one row after TCRdb ran MiXCR on the 5' RACE reads. The profile shows 1.5 million to 2 million distinct CDR3 sequences, around 29% of them singletons. This sequence originates from a newborn girl in good health. The chain has TRBV13 and TRBJ2-7, with 10 bases that match TRBD2. Material for sequencing was cord blood. The CDR3: CASSKPGLAVYGQYF. Here the CDR3 DNA reads TGTGCCAGCAGCAAACCTGGACTAGCGGTCTACGGGCAGTACTTC.